One T cell receptor beta chain is described in this entry. Patients from Seattle were sampled longitudinally, starting during active infection. Clones were read by immunoSEQ multiplex PCR, and TCRdb kept only the in-frame ones, dropping some. The sample carries about 270,000 clones, 70% to 90% recorded once. This sample was taken from a study of blood T cell repertoires in COVID-19. Across the whole study: There were acute and convalescent COVID-19 samples, and they came from the United States, Italy and Spain.

V was pared by 2 bases and J by 1 base, with 12 bases between. CDR1 is MNHNS, CDR2 SASEGT, per germline. This CDR3 is 16 amino acids long. This sequence originates from a woman aged 25-40 years with COVID-19, enrolled during active disease. The chain is built from TRBV6-1 and TRBJ1-5; D is unclear. The sample comprised peripheral blood. The CDR3 coding sequence is TGTGCCAGCAGTGAAACAAAAACAGAGAGCAATCAGCCCCAGCATTTT. Its translation is CASSETKTESNQPQHF.